Each of the 6 T cell receptor beta chains below was sequenced from the same sample in a study of blood T cell repertoires in COVID-19. The repertoire was sequenced with immunoSEQ multiplex PCR; TCRdb's copy has only in-frame clones and lacks some. The sample carries about 68,000 clones, almost 85% recorded once. Sample: peripheral blood. These receptor sequences come from a man aged 50-60 years with acute or convalescent COVID-19.

The rearrangement links TRBV9 to TRBJ2-7; a possible D gene is TRBD2 (6 bases). Trimming removed 3 bases from V and 3 bases from J, with 10 bases in between. This CDR3 contains 13 residues. Germline V CDR1 and CDR2: SGDLS, YYNGEE. The chain's CDR3 is CASSAMGGYEQYF. CDR3 in DNA: TGTGCCAGCAGCGCCATGGGGGGCTACGAGCAGTACTTC.

The CDR3 sequence: CASSSGRWTEAFF. Here the CDR3 DNA reads TGTGCCAGCAGTTCAGGGAGGTGGACTGAAGCTTTCTTT. J is TRBJ1-1 and V is TRBV12-3 or TRBV12-4; D might be TRBD1 (5 bases). Trimming removed 4 bases at V and 5 bases at J, with 11 bases between. The CDR3 is 13 residues long.

The J gene is TRBJ1-2, the V gene TRBV19, with TRBD1 matching 8 bases. The germline V gene has CDR1 LNHDA and CDR2 SQIVND (reference sequence). The V segment lost 7 bases and the J segment 4 bases; nucleotides outside the gene matches: 5. CDR3 length: 13 amino acids. CDR3 nucleotide sequence: TGTGCCAGTAACAGGGGGGGAAGCTATGGCTACACCTTC. Amino acids: CASNRGGSYGYTF.

CDR3 in amino acids: CASSYRGGATGEQYF. In DNA form, the CDR3 reads TGTGCCAGTAGCTACCGGGGAGGGGCGACTGGCGAGCAGTACTTC. The V call is TRBV19, the J call TRBJ2-7, with TRBD2 matching over 7 bases. V trimming: 6 bases; J trimming: 6 bases; junction bases outside the gene matches: 14. Per the germline V gene, CDR1 is LNHDA and CDR2 is SQIVND (reference sequence). The CDR3 length is 15 residues.

This chain joins TRBV2 and TRBJ2-3; 13 bases match TRBD2. The CDR3 spans 16 residues. Per germline, CDR1 SNHLY and CDR2 FYNNEI. Germline trimming cut 4 bases from V and 3 bases from J; bases unmatched to any gene: 4. DNA for the CDR3: TGTGCCAGCAGTGCTCGGACTAGCGGGGGTACAGATACGCAGTATTTT. Amino acids: CASSARTSGGTDTQYF.

V and J are TRBV7-2 and TRBJ1-2; D gene unclear. Trimming shortened V by 4 bases and J by 8 bases, and 17 bases separated the two germline ends. CDR1 SGHTA and CDR2 FQGNSA come from the germline V gene. This CDR3 is built from 14 residues. The CDR3 sequence: CASSSTLGLEGYTF. In DNA, the CDR3 is TGTGCCAGCAGCTCGACGCTCGGACTTGAAGGCTACACCTTC.